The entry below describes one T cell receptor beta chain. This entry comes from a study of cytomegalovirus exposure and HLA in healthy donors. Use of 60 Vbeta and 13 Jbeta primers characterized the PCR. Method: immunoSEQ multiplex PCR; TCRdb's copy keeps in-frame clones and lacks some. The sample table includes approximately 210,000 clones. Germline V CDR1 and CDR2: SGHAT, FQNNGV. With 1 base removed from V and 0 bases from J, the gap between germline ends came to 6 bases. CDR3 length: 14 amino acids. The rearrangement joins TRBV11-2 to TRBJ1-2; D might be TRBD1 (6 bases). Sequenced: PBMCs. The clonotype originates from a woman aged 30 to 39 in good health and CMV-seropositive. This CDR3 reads CASSLGQANYGYTF. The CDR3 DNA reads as TGTGCCAGCAGCTTAGGACAGGCTAACTATGGCTACACCTTC. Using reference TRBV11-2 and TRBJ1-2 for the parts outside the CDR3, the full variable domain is EAGVAQSPRYKIIEKRQSVAFWCNPISGHATLYWYQQILGQGPKLLIQFQNNGVVDDSQLPKDRFSAERLKGVDSTLKIQPAKLEDSAVYLCASSLGQANYGYTFGSGTRLTVV.